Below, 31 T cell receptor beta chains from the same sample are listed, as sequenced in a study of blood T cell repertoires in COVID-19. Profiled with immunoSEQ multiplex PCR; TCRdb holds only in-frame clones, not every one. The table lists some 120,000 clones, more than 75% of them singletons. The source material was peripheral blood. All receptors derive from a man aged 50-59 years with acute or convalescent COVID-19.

The CDR3 loop is CASSLDRGPDEQYF. CDR3 nucleotides: TGTGCCAGCAGCCTGGACAGGGGTCCCGACGAGCAGTACTTC. The V call is TRBV7-9, the J call TRBJ2-7; 9 bases map to TRBD1. The CDR3 is 14 residues long. Germline values: CDR1 SEHNR, CDR2 FQNEAQ (reference sequence). V was clipped by 5 bases and J by 5 bases; unmatched bases: 7.

CDR3 bases: TGTGCCAGCTCACCAGGGCTAGCGACCGGGGAGCTGTTTTTT. Protein sequence: CASSPGLATGELFF. The rearrangement uses TRBV18 and TRBJ2-2, with D possibly TRBD2 on 6 matching bases. V was pared by 2 bases and J by 5 bases, with 9 bases between. The CDR3 has 14 residues. The germline gives CDR1 KGHSH, CDR2 LQKENI.

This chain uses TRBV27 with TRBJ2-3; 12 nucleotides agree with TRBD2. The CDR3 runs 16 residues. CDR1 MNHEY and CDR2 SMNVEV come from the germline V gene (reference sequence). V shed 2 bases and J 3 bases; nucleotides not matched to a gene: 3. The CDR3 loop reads CASSLLAGGSTDTQYF. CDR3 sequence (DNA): TGTGCCAGCAGTTTACTAGCGGGAGGGTCGACAGATACGCAGTATTTT.

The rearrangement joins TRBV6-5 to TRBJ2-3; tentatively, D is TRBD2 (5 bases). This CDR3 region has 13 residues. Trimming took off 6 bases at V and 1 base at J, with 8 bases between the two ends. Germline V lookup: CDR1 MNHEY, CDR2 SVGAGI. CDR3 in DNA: TGTGCCAGCAGAGAGGAGGGCACAGATACGCAGTATTTT. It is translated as CASREEGTDTQYF.

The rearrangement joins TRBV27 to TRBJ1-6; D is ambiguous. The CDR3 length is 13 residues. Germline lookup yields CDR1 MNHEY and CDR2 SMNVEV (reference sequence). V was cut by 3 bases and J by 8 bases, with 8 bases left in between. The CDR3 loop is CASSFDGDSPLHF. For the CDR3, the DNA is TGTGCCAGCAGTTTCGACGGGGATTCACCCCTCCACTTT.

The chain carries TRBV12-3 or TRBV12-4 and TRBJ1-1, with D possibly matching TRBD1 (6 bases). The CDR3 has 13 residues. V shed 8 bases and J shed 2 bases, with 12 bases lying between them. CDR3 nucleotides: TGTGCCAGCGATGCCAGGGGAAACACTGAAGCTTTCTTT. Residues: CASDARGNTEAFF.

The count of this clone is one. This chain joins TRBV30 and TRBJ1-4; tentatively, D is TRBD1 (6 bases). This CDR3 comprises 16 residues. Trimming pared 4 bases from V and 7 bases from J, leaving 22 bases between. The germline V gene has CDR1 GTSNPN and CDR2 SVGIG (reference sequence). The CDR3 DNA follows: TGTGCCTGGAACCCCCTAAGTACAGGGCTTAGTGAAAAACTGTTTTTT. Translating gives CAWNPLSTGLSEKLFF.

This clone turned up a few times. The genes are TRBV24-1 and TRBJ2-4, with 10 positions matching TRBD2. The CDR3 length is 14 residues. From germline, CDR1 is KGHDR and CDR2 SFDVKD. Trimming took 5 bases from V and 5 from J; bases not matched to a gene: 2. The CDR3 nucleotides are TGTGCCACCAGTGGAACTAGCGGGGAAAACATTCAGTACTTC. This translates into CATSGTSGENIQYF.

CDR3 protein: CASRGQASNEQFF. The CDR3 DNA reads as TGTGCCAGCAGGGGACAGGCCTCCAATGAGCAGTTCTTC. The chain carries TRBV11-3 and TRBJ2-1; 8 bases are shared with TRBD1. CDR1 is SGHNT, CDR2 YENEEA, per germline. The J segment lost 6 bases and the V segment lost 6 bases, leaving 4 bases of the junction unmatched. This CDR3 is 13 amino acids long.

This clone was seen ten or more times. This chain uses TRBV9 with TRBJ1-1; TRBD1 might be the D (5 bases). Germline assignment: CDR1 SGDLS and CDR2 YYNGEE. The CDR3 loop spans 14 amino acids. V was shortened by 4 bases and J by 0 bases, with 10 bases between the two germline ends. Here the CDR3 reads CASSLTDMNTEAFF. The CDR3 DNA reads TGTGCCAGCAGCTTGACAGATATGAACACTGAAGCTTTCTTT.

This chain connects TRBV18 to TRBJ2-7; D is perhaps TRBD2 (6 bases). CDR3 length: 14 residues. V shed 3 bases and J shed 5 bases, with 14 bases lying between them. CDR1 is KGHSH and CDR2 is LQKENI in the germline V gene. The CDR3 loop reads CASSPEGPIHEQYF. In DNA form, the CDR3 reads TGTGCCAGCTCACCGGAGGGCCCTATCCACGAGCAGTACTTC.

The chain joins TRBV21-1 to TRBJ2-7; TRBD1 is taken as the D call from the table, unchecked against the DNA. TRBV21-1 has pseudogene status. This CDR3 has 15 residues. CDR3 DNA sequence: TGTGCCAGCAGCGCCAGACAGGGGGCCACCTACGAGCAGTACTTC. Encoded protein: CASSARQGATYEQYF.

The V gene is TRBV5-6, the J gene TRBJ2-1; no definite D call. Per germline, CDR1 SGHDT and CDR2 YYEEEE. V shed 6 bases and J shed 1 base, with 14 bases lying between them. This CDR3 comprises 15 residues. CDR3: CASKTWSGSYNEQFF. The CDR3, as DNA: TGTGCCAGCAAGACGTGGAGTGGGTCCTACAATGAGCAGTTCTTC.

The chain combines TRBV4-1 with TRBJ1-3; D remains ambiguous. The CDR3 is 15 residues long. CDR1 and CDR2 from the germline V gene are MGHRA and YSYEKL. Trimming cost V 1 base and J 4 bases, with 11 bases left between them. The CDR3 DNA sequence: TGCGCCAGCAGCCAAGTTGCGGGTCCAGGAAACACCATATATTTT. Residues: CASSQVAGPGNTIYF.

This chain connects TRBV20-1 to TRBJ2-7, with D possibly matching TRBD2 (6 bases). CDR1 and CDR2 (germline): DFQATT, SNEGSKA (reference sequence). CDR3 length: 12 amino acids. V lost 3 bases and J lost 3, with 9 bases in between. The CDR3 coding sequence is TGCAGTGCTAGTGCGGGGTTCTACGAGCAGTACTTC. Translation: CSASAGFYEQYF.

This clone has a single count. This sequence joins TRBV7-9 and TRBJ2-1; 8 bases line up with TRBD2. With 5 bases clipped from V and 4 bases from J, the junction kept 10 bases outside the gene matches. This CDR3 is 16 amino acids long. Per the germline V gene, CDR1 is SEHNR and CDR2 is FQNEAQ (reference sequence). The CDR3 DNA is TGTGCCAGCAGCCCCCCCCTAGCGGGTCCTTACAATGAGCAGTTCTTC. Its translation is CASSPPLAGPYNEQFF.

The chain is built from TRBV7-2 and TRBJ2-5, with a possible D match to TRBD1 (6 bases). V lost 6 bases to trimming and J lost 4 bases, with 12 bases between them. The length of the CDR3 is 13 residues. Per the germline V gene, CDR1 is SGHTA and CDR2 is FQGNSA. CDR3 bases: TGTGCCAGCAGACAGGGCGGACGAGAGACCCAGTACTTC. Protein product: CASRQGGRETQYF.

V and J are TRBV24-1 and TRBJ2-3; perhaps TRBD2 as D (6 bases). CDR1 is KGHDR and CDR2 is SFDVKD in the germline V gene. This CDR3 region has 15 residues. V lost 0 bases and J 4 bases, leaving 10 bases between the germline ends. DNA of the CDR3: TGTGCCACCAGTGATTTGCGGGAGATCGCAGATACGCAGTATTTT. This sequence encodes CATSDLREIADTQYF.

The CDR3 region has the DNA TGCGCCAGCAGCCGCATCGGGACAGGTGGCTACACCTTC. Encoded protein: CASSRIGTGGYTF. The chain employs TRBV4-3 and TRBJ1-2; 8 bases line up with TRBD1. Germline values: CDR1 LGHNA, CDR2 YSLEER. The CDR3 runs 13 residues. V shed 4 bases and J 7 bases; nucleotides not matched to a gene: 5.

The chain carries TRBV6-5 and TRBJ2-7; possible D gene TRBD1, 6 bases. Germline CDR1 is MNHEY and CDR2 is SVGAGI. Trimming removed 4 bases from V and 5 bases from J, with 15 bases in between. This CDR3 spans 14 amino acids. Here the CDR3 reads CASSLAQTGHEQYF. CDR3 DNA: TGTGCCAGCAGTTTAGCCCAAACAGGGCACGAGCAGTACTTC.

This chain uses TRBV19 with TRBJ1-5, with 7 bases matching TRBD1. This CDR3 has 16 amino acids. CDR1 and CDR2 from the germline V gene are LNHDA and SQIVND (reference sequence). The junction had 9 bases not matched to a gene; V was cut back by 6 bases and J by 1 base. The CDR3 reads CASSRGGVGSNQPQHF. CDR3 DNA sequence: TGTGCCAGTAGCAGAGGGGGCGTGGGCAGCAATCAGCCCCAGCATTTT.

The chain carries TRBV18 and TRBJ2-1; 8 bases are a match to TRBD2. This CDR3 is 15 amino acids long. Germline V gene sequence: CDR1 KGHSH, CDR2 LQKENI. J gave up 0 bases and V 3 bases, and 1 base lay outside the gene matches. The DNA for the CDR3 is TGTGCCAGCTCACCCGGACTAGCCTCCTACAATGAGCAGTTCTTC. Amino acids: CASSPGLASYNEQFF.

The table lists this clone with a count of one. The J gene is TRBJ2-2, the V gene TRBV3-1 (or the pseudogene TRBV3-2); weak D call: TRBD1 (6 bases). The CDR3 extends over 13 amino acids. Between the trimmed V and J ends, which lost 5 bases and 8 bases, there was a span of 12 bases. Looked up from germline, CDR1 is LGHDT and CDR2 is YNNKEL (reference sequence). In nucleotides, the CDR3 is TGTGCCAGCAGCGTAGGGGGAGTGGGGGAGCTGTTTTTT. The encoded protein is CASSVGGVGELFF.

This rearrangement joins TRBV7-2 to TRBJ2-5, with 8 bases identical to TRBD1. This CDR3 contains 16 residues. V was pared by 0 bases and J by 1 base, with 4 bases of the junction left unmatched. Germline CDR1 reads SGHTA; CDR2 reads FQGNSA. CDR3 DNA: TGTGCCAGCAGCTTAGCGAGGACAGGGTCCCAAGAGACCCAGTACTTC. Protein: CASSLARTGSQETQYF.

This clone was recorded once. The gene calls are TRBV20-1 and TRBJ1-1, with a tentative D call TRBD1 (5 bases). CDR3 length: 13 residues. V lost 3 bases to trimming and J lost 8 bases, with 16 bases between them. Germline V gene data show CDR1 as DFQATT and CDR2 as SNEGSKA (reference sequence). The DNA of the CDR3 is TGCAGTGCTAGTATGACAGCCTTGGGAGAAGCTTTCTTT. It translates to CSASMTALGEAFF.

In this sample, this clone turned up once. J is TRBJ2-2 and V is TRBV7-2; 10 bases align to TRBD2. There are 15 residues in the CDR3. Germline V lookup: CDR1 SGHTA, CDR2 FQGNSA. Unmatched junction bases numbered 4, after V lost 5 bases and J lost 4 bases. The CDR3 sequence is CASSPSGSSTGELFF. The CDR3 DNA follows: TGTGCCAGCAGCCCTAGCGGGAGTAGCACCGGGGAGCTGTTTTTT.

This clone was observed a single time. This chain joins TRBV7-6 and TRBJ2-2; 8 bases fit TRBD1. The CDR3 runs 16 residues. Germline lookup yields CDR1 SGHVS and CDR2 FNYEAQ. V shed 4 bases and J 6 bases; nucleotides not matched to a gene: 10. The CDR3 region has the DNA TGTGCCAGCAGCTCCCTCCGACAGGGGAGACCCGGGGAGCTGTTTTTT. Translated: CASSSLRQGRPGELFF.

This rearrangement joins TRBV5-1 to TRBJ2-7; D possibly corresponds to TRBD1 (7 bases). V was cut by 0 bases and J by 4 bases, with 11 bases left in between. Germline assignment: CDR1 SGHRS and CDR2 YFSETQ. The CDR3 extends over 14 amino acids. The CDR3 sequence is CASSLGPGGYEQYF. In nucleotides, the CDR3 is TGCGCCAGCAGCTTGGGTCCAGGGGGGTACGAGCAGTACTTC. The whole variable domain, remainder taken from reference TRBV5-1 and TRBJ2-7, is KAGVTQTPRYLIKTRGQQVTLSCSPISGHRSVSWYQQTPGQGLQFLFEYFSETQRNKGNFPGRFSGRQFSNSRSEMNVSTLELGDSALYLCASSLGPGGYEQYFGPGTRLTVT.

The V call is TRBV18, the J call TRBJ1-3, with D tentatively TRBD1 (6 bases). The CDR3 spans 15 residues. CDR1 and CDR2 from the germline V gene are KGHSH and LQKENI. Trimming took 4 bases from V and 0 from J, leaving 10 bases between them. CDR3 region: CASSRTGFSGNTIYF. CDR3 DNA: TGTGCCAGCTCACGTACAGGGTTCTCTGGAAACACCATATATTTT.

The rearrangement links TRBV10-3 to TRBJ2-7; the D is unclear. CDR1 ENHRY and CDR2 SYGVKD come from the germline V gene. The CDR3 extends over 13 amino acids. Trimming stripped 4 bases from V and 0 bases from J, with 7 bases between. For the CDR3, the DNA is TGTGCCATCAGTGCGGTTAGCTCCTACGAGCAGTACTTC. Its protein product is CAISAVSSYEQYF.

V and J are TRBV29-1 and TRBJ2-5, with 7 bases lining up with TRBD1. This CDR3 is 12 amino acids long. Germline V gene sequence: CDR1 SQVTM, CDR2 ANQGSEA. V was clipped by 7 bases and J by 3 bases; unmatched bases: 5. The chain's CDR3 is CSGRQGEETQYF. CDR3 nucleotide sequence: TGCAGCGGACGACAGGGTGAAGAGACCCAGTACTTC.